A single sample is the source of the 10 T cell receptor beta chains below, sequenced in a study of CD8 T cells in ankylosing spondylitis. One entry per CDR3 protein, called by TCRdb with MiXCR from the 5' RACE reads. The table includes 200,000 to 250,000 distinct CDR3 sequences, 25% to 30% detected once. Specimen: blood, either unsorted or a sorted T cell fraction (not recorded which). These receptors were obtained from a male donor with ankylosing spondylitis or in good health (not recorded which).

CDR3: CAITGSYNEQFF. The CDR3 bases are TGTGCCATCACGGGATCCTACAATGAGCAGTTCTTC. This sequence joins TRBV10-3 and TRBJ2-1; TRBD2 is a possible D gene (5 bases). V was cut by 7 bases and J by 1 base, with 5 bases left in between. The CDR3 runs to 12 residues. Germline loops: CDR1 ENHRY, CDR2 SYGVKD.

The table lists this clonotype with many counts. The chain employs TRBV6-1 and TRBJ2-2; 7 bases are shared with TRBD2. This CDR3 comprises 15 residues. Germline V gene lookup returns CDR1 MNHNS and CDR2 SASEGT. The trim removed 0 bases at V and 7 bases at J, leaving 5 bases unmatched. This CDR3 is CASSEAAGRGGELFF. CDR3 DNA sequence: TGTGCCAGCAGTGAAGCGGCAGGGAGGGGCGGGGAGCTGTTTTTT.

There are many counts of this clonotype. CDR3 sequence: CASSLETSRGTQYF. CDR3 coding DNA: TGTGCCAGCAGCTTAGAAACGTCCAGGGGTACGCAGTATTTT. This sequence joins TRBV11-2 and TRBJ2-3; D is perhaps TRBD1 (6 bases). Germline CDR1 and CDR2: SGHAT and FQNNGV. Trimming pared 0 bases from V and 8 bases from J, leaving 12 bases between. CDR3 size: 14 residues.

This clonotype was seen ten or more times. V usage is TRBV25-1 and J usage is TRBJ2-3; 10 positions agree with TRBD1. This CDR3 has 16 amino acids. The germline gives CDR1 MGHDK, CDR2 SYGVNS. J gave up 6 bases and V 1 base, and 7 bases lay outside the gene matches. CDR3 sequence reads: CASSEWGTGASDTQYF. Written as DNA, the CDR3 is TGTGCCAGCAGTGAATGGGGGACAGGGGCCTCCGATACGCAGTATTTT.

This clonotype has just a few counts. This chain connects TRBV20-1 to TRBJ2-1; TRBD1 matches at 7 bases. Looked up from germline, CDR1 is DFQATT and CDR2 is SNEGSKA (reference sequence). The V segment lost 6 bases and the J segment 3 bases; nucleotides outside the gene matches: 5. The CDR3 spans 13 residues. The CDR3 is CSAKQGNYNEQFF. In DNA form, the CDR3 reads TGCAGTGCCAAACAGGGGAACTACAATGAGCAGTTCTTC.

This clonotype was picked up many times. The J gene is TRBJ2-2, the V gene TRBV5-1; D ambiguous. This CDR3 has 15 amino acids. V dropped 3 bases and J dropped 5 bases, with 14 bases sitting between them. Looked up from germline, CDR1 is SGHRS and CDR2 is YFSETQ. For the CDR3, the DNA is TGCGCCAGCAGCTGGCGTCAGGACGTGACCGGGGAGCTGTTTTTT. Protein: CASSWRQDVTGELFF. Supplemented by reference TRBV5-1 and TRBJ2-2, the full variable domain reads KAGVTQTPRYLIKTRGQQVTLSCSPISGHRSVSWYQQTPGQGLQFLFEYFSETQRNKGNFPGRFSGRQFSNSRSEMNVSTLELGDSALYLCASSWRQDVTGELFFGEGSRLTVL.

The table lists this clonotype with many counts. This chain uses TRBV29-1 with TRBJ2-1; D is possibly TRBD2 (6 bases). The length of the CDR3 is 12 residues. Germline lookup yields CDR1 SQVTM and CDR2 ANQGSEA. V lost 7 bases, J lost 6 bases, and 13 bases lay in between. CDR3 loop: CSAREAGNEQFF. The DNA for the CDR3 is TGCAGCGCCAGGGAAGCGGGCAATGAGCAGTTCTTC.

The chain carries TRBV12-3 or TRBV12-4 and TRBJ2-1; 9 nucleotides align to TRBD1. Trimming took 5 bases from V and 8 from J; bases not matched to a gene: 7. CDR3 length equals 14 residues. The CDR3 nucleotides read TGTGCCAGCAGTGACCCGGGACAGGGAGATGAGCAGTTCTTC. It yields the protein CASSDPGQGDEQFF.

The V and J genes are TRBV20-1 and TRBJ2-7; TRBD1 agrees at 8 bases. J lost 3 bases, V lost 3 bases, and 7 bases had no gene match. This CDR3 is 14 amino acids long. The germline gives CDR1 DFQATT, CDR2 SNEGSKA (reference sequence). The CDR3 here is CSASRIDRGYEQYF. The CDR3 DNA reads as TGCAGTGCTAGCAGGATCGACAGGGGCTACGAGCAGTACTTC.

The chain uses TRBV10-3 and TRBJ2-3; D is tentatively TRBD1 or TRBD2 (5 bases each). The length of the CDR3 is 16 residues. Trimming pared 3 bases from V and 1 base from J, leaving 14 bases between. The germline gives CDR1 ENHRY, CDR2 SYGVKD. Here the CDR3 DNA reads TGTGCCATCAGTGATGGGACGCGCCCAGGCACAGATACGCAGTATTTT. Its protein product is CAISDGTRPGTDTQYF.